The 18 T cell receptor beta chains in this list originate from one sample, sequenced in a study of OX40 agonist ivuxolimab in advanced cancers. Repertoires were generated with immunoSEQ multiplex PCR, while TCRdb's copy carries only in-frame clones and drops some. This sample has tens of thousands of clones, with approximately 86% found just once. The sequencing used CD4+ or CD8+ T cells sorted from blood, collected in a trial of the OX40 agonist ivuxolimab. These receptors came from an adult with an advanced solid tumor such as melanoma, head and neck, liver or kidney cancer.

This clone was seen only a few times. The rearrangement joins TRBV30 to TRBJ1-1; no firm D call. CDR3 length: 14 residues. The germline gives CDR1 GTSNPN, CDR2 SVGIG (reference sequence). Deletions cut 3 bases from V and 0 bases from J, with 11 bases between. In DNA, the CDR3 is TGTGCCTGGAGGGTCGGACGGATGAACACTGAAGCTTTCTTT. This translates into CAWRVGRMNTEAFF.

This clone was picked up one time. V usage is TRBV5-6 and J usage is TRBJ1-3, with D unclear. The CDR3 totals 12 residues. Trimming took 2 bases from V and 4 from J, leaving 4 bases between them. The germline V gene has CDR1 SGHDT and CDR2 YYEEEE. The CDR3 DNA reads TGTGCCAGCAGCTTACTAGGAAACACCATATATTTT. Residues: CASSLLGNTIYF.

This clone was seen only a few times. The CDR3 loop is CASKRGTSGGNTGELFF. In DNA form, the CDR3 reads TGTGCCAGTAAGAGAGGGACTAGCGGGGGGAACACCGGGGAGCTGTTTTTT. The V and J genes are TRBV19 and TRBJ2-2; 14 bases align to TRBD2. The germline V gene encodes CDR1 LNHDA and CDR2 SQIVND (reference sequence). V shed 7 bases and J 1 base; nucleotides not matched to a gene: 5. The CDR3 has 17 residues.

In its sample, this clone was seen once. The chain joins TRBV28 to TRBJ2-1; TRBD1 agrees at 9 bases. In germline, CDR1 is MDHEN, CDR2 SYDVKM. This CDR3 is built from 15 residues. V trimming: 7 bases; J trimming: 2 bases; junction bases outside the gene matches: 6. CDR3 sequence reads: CASTGTGIAYNEQFF. The CDR3 nucleotides read TGTGCCAGCACGGGGACAGGGATCGCCTACAATGAGCAGTTCTTC.

The CDR3 reads CAWSAGQGYNQPQHF. The CDR3 region has the DNA TGTGCCTGGAGTGCTGGGCAAGGGTACAATCAGCCCCAGCATTTT. The chain couples TRBV30 to TRBJ1-5, with no clear D. This CDR3 is 15 amino acids long. The V gene's germline CDR1 is GTSNPN and CDR2 SVGIG (reference sequence). V lost 1 base to trimming and J lost 3 bases, with 13 bases between them.

J is TRBJ2-1 and V is TRBV5-8; D is perhaps TRBD1 (5 bases). Trimming shortened V by 8 bases and J by 2 bases, and 20 bases separated the two germline ends. This CDR3 spans 16 amino acids. CDR1 is SGHTS, CDR2 YDEGEE, per germline. This CDR3 reads CARTSQSGNPYNEQFF. The CDR3 coding sequence is TGTGCCAGGACGTCACAATCAGGGAACCCCTACAATGAGCAGTTCTTC.

The rearrangement joins TRBV5-1 to TRBJ2-7, with D unclear. V lost 3 bases and J 5 bases, leaving 18 bases between the germline ends. This CDR3 is 15 amino acids long. Germline V gives CDR1 SGHRS, CDR2 YFSETQ. The CDR3 region is CASSSSTVPRDEQYF. The CDR3, as DNA: TGCGCCAGCAGCTCTTCAACGGTCCCGCGAGACGAGCAGTACTTC.

The chain recombines TRBV11-3 with TRBJ1-1; D remains unclear. This CDR3 is built from 15 residues. Germline V gives CDR1 SGHNT, CDR2 YENEEA. V was clipped by 5 bases and J by 1 base, with 14 bases between them. This CDR3 reads CASSPGRGGNTEAFF. CDR3 DNA: TGTGCCAGCAGCCCGGGCCGCGGCGGGAACACTGAAGCTTTCTTT.

CDR3 sequence reads: CASSMGRSGYTF. The CDR3 region has the DNA TGTGCCAGCAGTATGGGACGCAGCGGCTACACCTTC. V usage is TRBV6-1 and J usage is TRBJ1-2; D is possibly TRBD1 (5 bases). The germline gives CDR1 MNHNS, CDR2 SASEGT. Trimming left V 5 bases short and J 8 bases short, with 12 bases between. The CDR3 loop spans 12 amino acids.

V usage is TRBV7-8 and J usage is TRBJ1-3, with D uncertain. This CDR3 has 16 amino acids. CDR1 and CDR2 (germline): SGHVS, FQNEAQ. V dropped 6 bases and J dropped 0 bases, with 15 bases sitting between them. CDR3 sequence (DNA): TGTGCCAGCAGTTTGCGAACAGCGATCTCTGGAAACACCATATATTTT. Translating gives CASSLRTAISGNTIYF.

The V call is TRBV10-3, the J call TRBJ1-1; a possible D gene is TRBD1 (5 bases). CDR1 is ENHRY and CDR2 is SYGVKD in the germline V gene. The CDR3 totals 14 residues. Trimming removed 5 bases at V and 1 base at J, with 11 bases between. The CDR3 coding sequence is TGTGCCATCAGTTCCGGGGCCGAGAACACTGAAGCTTTCTTT. Translated: CAISSGAENTEAFF.

The genes are TRBV11-2 and TRBJ1-2; perhaps TRBD1 as D (5 bases). The germline V and J ends were trimmed by 1 base and 0 bases, with 9 bases remaining between them. Germline values: CDR1 SGHAT, CDR2 FQNNGV. The CDR3 sequence is 15 residues long. The CDR3 sequence is CASSLARATNYGYTF. The CDR3 bases are TGTGCCAGCAGCTTAGCCAGGGCTACTAACTATGGCTACACCTTC.

The chain recombines TRBV28 with TRBJ1-1; 8 nucleotides agree with TRBD1. Germline V gene sequence: CDR1 MDHEN, CDR2 SYDVKM. Germline trimming cut 7 bases from V and 11 bases from J; bases unmatched to any gene: 18. This CDR3 region has 15 residues. The CDR3 DNA reads as TGTGCCAGCACCAACCCACAGGGACAGGACCGTGAGGCTTTCTTT. Encoded protein: CASTNPQGQDREAFF.

The chain couples TRBV19 to TRBJ2-1; the match to TRBD1 covers 11 bases. The J segment lost 5 bases and the V segment lost 10 bases, leaving 4 bases of the junction unmatched. The CDR3 runs to 13 residues. Per the germline V gene, CDR1 is LNHDA and CDR2 is SQIVND (reference sequence). CDR3 loop: CATKGQGDNEQFF. In DNA, the CDR3 is TGTGCCACAAAGGGACAGGGGGACAATGAGCAGTTCTTC.

V and J are TRBV10-1 and TRBJ2-1; 11 bases agree with TRBD2. The CDR3 loop spans 13 amino acids. Germline V gives CDR1 WNHNN, CDR2 SYGVQD (reference sequence). V gave up 8 bases and J gave up 9 bases; unmatched junction bases: 6. The CDR3 nucleotides are TGCGCCAGCCAGCTAGCGGGGGGTCGTGAGCAGTTCTTC. Protein product: CASQLAGGREQFF.

In nucleotides, the CDR3 is TGTGCCAGCAGACGAAGCGGGACAGGGCGTTACGAGCAGTACTTC. It encodes CASRRSGTGRYEQYF. The chain uses TRBV6-5 and TRBJ2-7, with 9 bases fitting TRBD1. This CDR3 has 15 residues. Germline V gene lookup returns CDR1 MNHEY and CDR2 SVGAGI. V was clipped by 6 bases and J by 4 bases; unmatched bases: 10.

The chain joins TRBV19 to TRBJ1-2; 7 bases align to TRBD1. The CDR3 extends over 14 amino acids. The germline gives CDR1 LNHDA, CDR2 SQIVND (reference sequence). The J segment lost 3 bases and the V segment lost 4 bases, leaving 5 bases of the junction unmatched. The CDR3 here is CASSRRQGHYGYTF. DNA of the CDR3: TGTGCCAGTAGTAGGAGACAGGGCCACTATGGCTACACCTTC.

J is TRBJ1-4 and V is TRBV9; a weak D match, TRBD1 (6 bases). This CDR3 region has 14 residues. Germline V lookup: CDR1 SGDLS, CDR2 YYNGEE. V dropped 0 bases and J dropped 8 bases, with 11 bases sitting between them. CDR3 loop: CASSVEQGGEKLFF. CDR3 in DNA: TGTGCCAGCAGCGTAGAACAGGGTGGAGAAAAACTGTTTTTT.